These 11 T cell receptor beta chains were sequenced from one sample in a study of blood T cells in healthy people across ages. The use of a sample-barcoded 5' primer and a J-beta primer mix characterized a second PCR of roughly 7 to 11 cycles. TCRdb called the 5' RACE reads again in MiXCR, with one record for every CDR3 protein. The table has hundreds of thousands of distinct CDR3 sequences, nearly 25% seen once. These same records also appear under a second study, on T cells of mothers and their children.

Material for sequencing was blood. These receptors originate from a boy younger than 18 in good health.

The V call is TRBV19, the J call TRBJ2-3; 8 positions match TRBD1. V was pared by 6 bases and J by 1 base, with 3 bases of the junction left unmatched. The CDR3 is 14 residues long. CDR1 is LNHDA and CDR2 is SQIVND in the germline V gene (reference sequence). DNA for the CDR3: TGTGCCAGTAGATCGGGACAGGGCACAGATACGCAGTATTTT. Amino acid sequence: CASRSGQGTDTQYF.

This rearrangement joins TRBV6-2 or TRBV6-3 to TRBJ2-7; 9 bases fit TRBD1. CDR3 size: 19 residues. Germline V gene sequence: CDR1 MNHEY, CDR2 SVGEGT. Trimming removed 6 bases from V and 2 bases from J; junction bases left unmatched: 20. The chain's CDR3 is CASRSRNRDRDRVAYEQYF. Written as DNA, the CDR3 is TGTGCCAGCAGAAGCCGAAACCGGGACAGGGATAGGGTGGCCTACGAGCAGTACTTC.

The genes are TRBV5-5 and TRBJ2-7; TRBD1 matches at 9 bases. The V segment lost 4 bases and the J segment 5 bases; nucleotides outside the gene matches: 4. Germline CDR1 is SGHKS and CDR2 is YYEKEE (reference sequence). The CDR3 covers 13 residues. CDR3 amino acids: CASSPRQGDEQYF. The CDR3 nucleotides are TGTGCCAGCAGCCCTAGACAGGGGGACGAGCAGTACTTC.

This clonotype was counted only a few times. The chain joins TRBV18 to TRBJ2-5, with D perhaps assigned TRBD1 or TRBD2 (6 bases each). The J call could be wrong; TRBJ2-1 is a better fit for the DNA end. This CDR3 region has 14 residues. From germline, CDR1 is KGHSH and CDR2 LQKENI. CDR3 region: CASSPSQGGNEQFF. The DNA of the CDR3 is TGTGCCAGCTCACCTTCACAGGGAGGTAATGAGCAGTTCTTC.

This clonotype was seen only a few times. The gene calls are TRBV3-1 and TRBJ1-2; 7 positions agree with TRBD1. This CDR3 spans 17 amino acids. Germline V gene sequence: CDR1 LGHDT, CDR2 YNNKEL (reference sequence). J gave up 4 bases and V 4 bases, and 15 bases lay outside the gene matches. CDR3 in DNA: TGTGCCAGCAGCCCAAGGGACAGCCACTACACCTTCTATGGCTACACCTTC. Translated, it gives CASSPRDSHYTFYGYTF. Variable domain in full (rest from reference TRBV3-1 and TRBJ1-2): DTAVSQTPKYLVTQMGNDKSIKCEQNLGHDTMYWYKQDSKKFLKIMFSYNNKELIINETVPNRFSPKSPDKAHLNLHINSLELGDSAVYFCASSPRDSHYTFYGYTFGSGTRLTVV.

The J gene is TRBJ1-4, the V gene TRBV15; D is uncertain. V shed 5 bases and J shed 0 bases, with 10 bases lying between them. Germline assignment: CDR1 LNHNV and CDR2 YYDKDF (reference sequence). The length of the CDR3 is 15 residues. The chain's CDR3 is CATSARLATNEKLFF. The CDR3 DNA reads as TGTGCCACCAGCGCAAGACTTGCAACTAATGAAAAACTGTTTTTT.

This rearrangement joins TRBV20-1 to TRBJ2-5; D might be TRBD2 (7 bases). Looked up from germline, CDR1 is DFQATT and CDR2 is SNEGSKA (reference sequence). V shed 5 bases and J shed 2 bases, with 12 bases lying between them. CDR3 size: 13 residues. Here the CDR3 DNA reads TGCAGTGCTTGGGGGGGCCAACAAGAGACCCAGTACTTC. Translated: CSAWGGQQETQYF.

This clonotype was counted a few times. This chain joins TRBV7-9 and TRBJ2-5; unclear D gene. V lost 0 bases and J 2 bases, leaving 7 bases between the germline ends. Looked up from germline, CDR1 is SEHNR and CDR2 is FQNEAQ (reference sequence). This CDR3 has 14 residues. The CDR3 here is CASSLASLQETQYF. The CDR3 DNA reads TGTGCCAGCAGCTTAGCGTCCTTACAAGAGACCCAGTACTTC.

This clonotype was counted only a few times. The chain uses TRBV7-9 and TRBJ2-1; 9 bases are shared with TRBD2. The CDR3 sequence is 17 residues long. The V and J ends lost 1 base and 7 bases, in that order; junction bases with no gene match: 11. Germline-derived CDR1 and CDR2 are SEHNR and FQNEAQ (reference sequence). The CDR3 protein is CASSLGGGGAVLNEQFF. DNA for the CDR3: TGTGCCAGCAGCTTAGGAGGCGGGGGGGCCGTCTTAAATGAGCAGTTCTTC.

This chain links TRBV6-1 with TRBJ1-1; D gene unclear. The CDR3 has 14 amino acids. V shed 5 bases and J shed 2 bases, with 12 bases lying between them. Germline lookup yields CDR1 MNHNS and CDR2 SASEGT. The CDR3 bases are TGTGCCAGCAGTTATCAGGCTGTAAACACTGAAGCTTTCTTT. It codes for CASSYQAVNTEAFF.

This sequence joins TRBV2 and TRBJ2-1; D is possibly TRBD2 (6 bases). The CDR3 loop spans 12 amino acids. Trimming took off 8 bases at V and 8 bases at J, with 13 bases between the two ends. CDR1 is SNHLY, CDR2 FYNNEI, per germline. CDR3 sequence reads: CASEPGEDEQFF. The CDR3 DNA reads TGTGCCAGCGAACCGGGAGAGGATGAGCAGTTCTTC.